The clone carrying this T cell receptor (beta chain) has at least ten counts. A second PCR, run for roughly 6 to 11 cycles, used a sample-barcoded 5' primer plus a J-beta primer mix. Using its own MiXCR run on the 5' RACE reads, TCRdb lists one record per CDR3 protein. The sample holds about 1,400,000 distinct CDR3 sequences, approximately 42% seen once. Per germline, CDR1 SQVTM and CDR2 ANQGSEA. The CDR3 has 10 residues. The V end lost 4 bases, the J end lost 10 bases, and 8 bases lay between the germline ends. This record belongs to a study of blood T cells in healthy people across ages. This rearrangement joins TRBV29-1 to TRBJ2-1; D is ambiguous. This receptor was obtained from a woman under 30 in good health. Sequencing was performed on blood. The CDR3: CSVGISEQFF. The CDR3 coding sequence is TGCAGCGTTGGGATAAGCGAGCAGTTCTTC.